This T cell receptor beta chain was captured by sequencing in a study of blood T cell repertoires in COVID-19. Sequencing used immunoSEQ multiplex PCR; TCRdb keeps in-frame clones, though not all of them. Here the sample spans approximately 100,000 clones, nearly 90% being singletons. The germline V gene has CDR1 SNHLY and CDR2 FYNNEI. The ends were cut back, 8 bases at V and 0 bases at J, with 4 bases in the middle. There are 11 residues in the CDR3. Sequenced sample: peripheral blood. The chain joins TRBV2 to TRBJ1-1, with no clear D. The sequence was obtained from a man between 45 and 60 years old in a cohort sampled during active COVID-19. Here the CDR3 reads CASEVNTEAFF. DNA of the CDR3: TGTGCCAGCGAGGTGAACACTGAAGCTTTCTTT.